Sequencing of this TCR beta chain was carried out in a study of identical twins (dated by TCRdb to 2015 to 2016). About the study as a whole: The study deep-sequenced TCR alpha and beta repertoires from monozygotic twins, unrelated adults of various ages and cord blood to test whether fetal clonotypes persist. To rule out contamination, the twin experiments were replicated at different times with different library preparation protocols. Study-wide findings and limitations: Compared with coincidental sharing between unrelated individuals, out-of-frame TCR alpha sequences shared between twins showed an excess of sequences with low generation probability. Because the same donors could not be followed over many years, the conclusions depended on cross-sectional statistical analysis. In monozygotic twins, recombination models systematically underestimated out-of-frame TCR alpha sharing, but the models matched the sharing seen between unrelated individuals. Zero-insertion analyses could be partly confounded by invariant T cells such as MAIT and iNKT, though diverse VJ usage argued against such confounding for most clonotypes. Abundant cord blood beta clonotypes had fewer insertions, young adult naive repertoires showed a similar but weaker trend, and memory repertoires showed no such trend. In beta out-of-frame sequences, excess twin sharing was weaker, because having fewer shared sequences lowered the signal-to-noise ratio.

Per the germline V gene, MDHEN is the CDR1 and SYDVKM is the CDR2. Inclusive of the bounding cysteine and phenylalanine, the CDR3 is 15 residues long. Only the CDR3 portion is preserved as DNA: 45 bases, with reading frame beginning at the first base. Relative to germline, V is missing 4 bases and J is missing 5 bases, with 9 bases of the junction outside any gene match. About this clonotype itself: Its antigen target is currently unknown. No much larger clonotype is one base removed from it; base qualities were not supplied.

Receptors were amplified or captured by 5' RACE. These reads were obtained on an Illumina HiSeq 2000. A universal primer binding site was introduced by template switching, and a unique molecular identifier was present in the final cDNA, enabling accurate counting of TCR cDNA molecules. First-strand cDNA for TCR alpha and beta chains was synthesized from specific primers in the conserved constant-segment region. To control for contamination, each cDNA library was double barcoded with a SMART-Mk sample barcode plus Illumina barcodes. TruSeq adapter sequences along with Illumina sample barcodes were introduced in two successive PCR steps. The TCR alpha and beta cDNA libraries were sequenced on the Illumina HiSeq platform using custom primers. The paper's processing steps were these. MiGEC processed the raw reads to extract unique molecular identifiers, while MiXCR was used to determine the CDR3 positions. Recombination models were inferred per individual with the repgenHMM and IGoR tools using an EM algorithm. Shared clonotypes were analyzed with the tcR package in R, and sharing was normalized by the product of cloneset sizes. Out-of-frame nonproductive sequences were analyzed to study raw recombination free of thymic and clonal selection effects. TCRdb cleaned the public reads at Q25 with fastp, built clones with MiXCR and kept in-frame beta chains. When rows share a CDR3 protein, they turn into one entry using the most common DNA and genes. The V and J calls were not made by the authors but by TCRdb's processing. The table for this sample lists 1.5 million to 2 million distinct CDR3 sequences; about 31% of them were counted only once. Clones ranked in the top ten supply about 0.3% of the sample.

Every donor was a healthy Caucasian. This sequence uses TRBV28 and TRBJ2-7, and TRBD2 matches 9 of the central bases. The receptor was isolated from a newborn girl in good health. Specimen: cord blood. The CDR3 protein sequence reads: CASSSPGLALDEQYF. The DNA sequence is given as TGTGCCAGCAGTTCCCCGGGACTAGCCTTGGACGAGCAGTACTTC.